The rows below give T cell receptor beta chains drawn from one sample of a study of T cell repertoires in cytomegalovirus infection. TCRdb processed the reads anew with MiXCR; each CDR3 protein has one entry. The sample contains about 52,000 distinct CDR3 sequences, around 20% of which appear only once. The antigens these receptors bind are not known. The sequencing used CD8+ T cells from cultured PBMCs, collected from culture after CMV antigen stimulation. These receptors all stem from a human donor in good health (CMV status not recorded). Some clones in this sample may be carry-over from other donors' samples. The CDR3 runs from the conserved cysteine through the conserved F or W. The D gene is left open where the match is weak. For some rows the clone size is stated as once, few or many, or as a class when expanded; others skip it.

d_call	clone_size	v_call	j_call	cdr3_aa	cdr3_nt
.	.	TRBV18	TRBJ1-4	CASSPLDRPKYEKLFF	TGTGCCAGCTCACCGCTGGACAGACCGAAATACGAAAAACTGTTTTTT
TRBD1	.	TRBV6-5	TRBJ1-1	CASGKQGAWTEAFF	TGTGCCAGCGGGAAACAGGGGGCGTGGACTGAAGCTTTCTTT
.	few	TRBV7-8	TRBJ2-1	CASSKGRGELSYNEQFF	TGTGCCAGCAGCAAAGGTCGTGGGGAATTGTCCTACAATGAGCAGTTCTTC
.	once	TRBV13	TRBJ2-1	CASSLGAGVRNEQFF	TGTGCCAGCAGCTTGGGGGCGGGGGTCCGCAATGAGCAGTTCTTC
.	few	TRBV5-3	TRBJ1-1	CASSYRRSTEAFF	TGTGCCAGCAGCTACAGGAGGAGCACTGAAGCTTTCTTT
TRBD2	.	TRBV4-1	TRBJ2-7	CASSQARGSGGSGLYEQYF	TGCGCCAGCAGCCAAGCTAGGGGTAGCGGGGGTTCGGGCCTTTACGAGCAGTACTTC
.	.	TRBV12-3/TRBV12-4	TRBJ1-1	CASTMGGGFTEAFF	TGTGCCAGCACCATGGGGGGGGGGTTCACTGAAGCTTTCTTT
TRBD2	once	TRBV7-6	TRBJ2-1	CASSERGGRNEQFF	TGTGCCAGCAGCGAACGGGGGGGCCGGAATGAGCAGTTCTTC
.	few	TRBV20-1	TRBJ1-3	CSASPTGNTIYF	TGCAGTGCTAGCCCGACTGGAAACACCATATATTTT
.	few	TRBV6-5	TRBJ1-1	CASSFTVTGAGAMDTEAFF	TGTGCCAGCAGTTTCACTGTCACAGGTGCGGGAGCAATGGACACTGAAGCTTTCTTT
.	.	TRBV4-1	TRBJ1-4	CASSQLWIGFNEKLFF	TGCGCCAGCAGCCAATTATGGATCGGTTTTAATGAAAAACTGTTTTTT